What follows is one T cell receptor beta chain and its context. Produced via immunoSEQ multiplex PCR; TCRdb's table is partial and in-frame only. The sample contains 100,000 to 150,000 clones, just under 95% of which appear only once. V was trimmed by 4 bases and J by 0 bases, leaving 6 bases between them. Germline V lookup: CDR1 MNHEY, CDR2 SMNVEV (reference sequence). CDR3 size: 14 residues. This sample was included in a study of control samples from healthy donors and cancer patients. Material for sequencing was blood. J is TRBJ1-4 and V is TRBV27; D is unclear. The TCR sequence derives from a man aged 25-40 years in good health. Here the CDR3 reads CASSSYATNEKLFF. The CDR3 DNA reads as TGTGCCAGCAGTTCCTATGCAACTAATGAAAAACTGTTTTTT.